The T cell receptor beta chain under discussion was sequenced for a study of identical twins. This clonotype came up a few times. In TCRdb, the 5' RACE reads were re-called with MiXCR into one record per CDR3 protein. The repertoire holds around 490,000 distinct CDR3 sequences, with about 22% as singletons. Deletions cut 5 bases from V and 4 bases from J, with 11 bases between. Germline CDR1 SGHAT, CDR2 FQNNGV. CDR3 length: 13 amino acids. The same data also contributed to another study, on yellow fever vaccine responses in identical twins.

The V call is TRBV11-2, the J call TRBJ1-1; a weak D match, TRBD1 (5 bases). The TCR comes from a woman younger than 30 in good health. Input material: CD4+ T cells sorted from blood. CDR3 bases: TGTGCCAGCAGCCTTGGGGCCGGCACTGAAGCTTTCTTT. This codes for CASSLGAGTEAFF.